What follows is one T cell receptor (beta chain) and its context. The antigen is not known. This record comes from a study of cytomegalovirus exposure and HLA in healthy donors. Regarding the study as a whole: TCR beta chain V- and J-gene trimming was linked, in a later analysis, to a missense variant in DCLRE1C.

Germline V gene data show CDR1 as MDHEN and CDR2 as SYDVKM. The CDR3 loop spans 16 amino acids. With 1 base removed from V and 0 bases from J, the gap between germline ends came to 9 bases. The PCR employed 60 Vbeta primers together with 13 Jbeta primers. Sequencing used immunoSEQ multiplex PCR; TCRdb keeps in-frame clones, though not all of them. The top ten clones hold about 1.4% of a sample with tens of thousands of clones, roughly 85% of them seen once. This chain connects TRBV28 to TRBJ1-4, with D possibly being TRBD1 (5 bases). This TCR was sampled from a man aged 25 to 40 in good health and CMV-seronegative. Sequencing was done on a sample of PBMCs. Here the CDR3 reads CASSLSGQTTNEKLFF. In nucleotides, the CDR3 is TGTGCCAGCAGTTTATCCGGACAAACAACTAATGAAAAACTGTTTTTT.